Included here is one TCR beta chain sequence, with context. Original data processing: Nucleated cell counts were estimated from reference gene primer amplification. TCRdb keeps only in-frame clones here, not all; method: immunoSEQ multiplex PCR. V and J calls plus clone size are reproduced from that table; the DNA served to infer D and trimming. This table holds 200,000 to 250,000 clones, 80% to 85% found once. The sample belongs to a study of blood T cell repertoires in COVID-19. Study information: COVID-19 samples from acute and convalescent phases originated in the United States, Italy and Spain. The cDNA or gDNA used as material had been derived from T cells, B-cell-depleted T cells, or PBMCs.

V was clipped by 3 bases and J by 1 base; unmatched bases: 14. CDR1 SGHRS and CDR2 YFSETQ come from the germline V gene. The CDR3 totals 18 residues. The sequencing sample was made of peripheral blood. The sequence was collected from a woman aged 80 or over with active or convalescent COVID-19. The chain recombines TRBV5-1 with TRBJ1-1; 8 bases line up with TRBD1. The CDR3 coding sequence is TGCGCCAGCAGCTCGTTACGGCGACAGGGGCCAACGAACACTGAAGCTTTCTTT. This sequence encodes CASSSLRRQGPTNTEAFF.